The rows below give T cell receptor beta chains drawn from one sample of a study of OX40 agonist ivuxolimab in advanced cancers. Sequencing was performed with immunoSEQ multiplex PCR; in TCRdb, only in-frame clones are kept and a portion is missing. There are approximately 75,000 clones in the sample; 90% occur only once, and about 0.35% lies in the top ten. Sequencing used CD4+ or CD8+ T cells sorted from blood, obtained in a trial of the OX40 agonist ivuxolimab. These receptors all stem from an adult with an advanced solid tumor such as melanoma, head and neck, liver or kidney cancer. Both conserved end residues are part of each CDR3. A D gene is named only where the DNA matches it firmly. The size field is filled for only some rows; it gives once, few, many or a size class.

CDR3: CASRLTSLGLAEYEQYF
DNA: TGTGCCAGCAGACTCACATCACTGGGACTAGCGGAATACGAGCAGTACTTC
length: 17
V: TRBV27
size: NA
J: TRBJ2-7
D: TRBD2

CDR3: CASSRGLRTYEQYF
DNA: TGTGCCAGCAGTCGGGGACTCCGAACCTACGAGCAGTACTTC
length: 14
V: TRBV27
size: NA
J: TRBJ2-7
D: NA

CDR3: CASSQRTSGSYEQYF
DNA: TGTGCCAGCAGTCAAAGGACTAGCGGGAGTTACGAGCAGTACTTC
length: 15
V: TRBV7-9
size: NA
J: TRBJ2-7
D: TRBD2

CDR3: CASSEAAISSGNTIYF
DNA: TGTGCCAGCAGTGAAGCGGCAATAAGCTCTGGAAACACCATATATTTT
length: 16
V: TRBV6-1
size: NA
J: TRBJ1-3
D: NA

CDR3: CASSSGGSGRYNEQFF
DNA: TGTGCCAGCAGTTCAGGGGGATCAGGGCGATACAATGAGCAGTTCTTC
length: 16
V: TRBV28
size: NA
J: TRBJ2-1
D: TRBD1

CDR3: CASSEQEGQPQHF
DNA: TGTGCCAGCAGTGAACAGGAGGGTCAGCCCCAGCATTTT
length: 13
V: TRBV2
size: NA
J: TRBJ1-5
D: NA

CDR3: CAWSPQTGAYTF
DNA: TGTGCCTGGAGTCCCCAGACAGGTGCCTACACCTTC
length: 12
V: TRBV30
size: once
J: TRBJ1-2
D: NA

CDR3: CASRPTSGSQYEQYF
DNA: TGCGCCAGCAGGCCAACTAGCGGGAGTCAGTACGAGCAGTACTTC
length: 15
V: TRBV10-2
size: NA
J: TRBJ2-7
D: TRBD2

CDR3: CATGTGVLYGYTF
DNA: TGTGCCACCGGGACAGGCGTCCTCTATGGCTACACCTTC
length: 13
V: TRBV27
size: once
J: TRBJ1-2
D: TRBD1

CDR3: CASSGGHNTGELFF
DNA: TGCGCCAGCAGTGGGGGACACAACACCGGGGAGCTGTTTTTT
length: 14
V: TRBV5-1
size: NA
J: TRBJ2-2
D: NA

CDR3: CASSLGGSEQFF
DNA: TGTGCCAGCAGCTTAGGCGGGAGTGAGCAGTTCTTC
length: 12
V: TRBV7-9
size: NA
J: TRBJ2-1
D: TRBD2

CDR3: CASSPVPGQGSYGTDTQYF
DNA: TGTGCCAGCTCACCAGTCCCGGGACAGGGGAGCTACGGCACAGATACGCAGTATTTT
length: 19
V: TRBV18
size: once
J: TRBJ2-3
D: TRBD1

CDR3: CASSSNEKLFF
DNA: TGTGCCAGCAGCTCGAATGAAAAACTGTTTTTT
length: 11
V: TRBV11-2
size: once
J: TRBJ1-4
D: NA

CDR3: CASSYSSLGDEQFF
DNA: TGTGCCAGCAGTTACTCGAGTCTGGGTGATGAGCAGTTCTTC
length: 14
V: TRBV6-5
size: few
J: TRBJ2-1
D: NA

CDR3: CAIATWGNTEAFF
DNA: TGTGCCATTGCAACGTGGGGTAACACTGAAGCTTTCTTT
length: 13
V: TRBV10-3
size: NA
J: TRBJ1-1
D: NA

CDR3: CASRSGASGPYNEQFF
DNA: TGTGCCAGTCGTTCCGGTGCTAGCGGGCCCTACAATGAGCAGTTCTTC
length: 16
V: TRBV19
size: few
J: TRBJ2-1
D: TRBD2

CDR3: CASSLDLVQGRGQETQYF
DNA: TGTGCCAGCAGCTTAGATCTAGTTCAGGGGAGGGGGCAAGAGACCCAGTACTTC
length: 18
V: TRBV11-2
size: NA
J: TRBJ2-5
D: NA

CDR3: CASSPLNAGSYNEQFF
DNA: TGTGCCAGCAGCCCACTCAACGCGGGGTCCTACAATGAGCAGTTCTTC
length: 16
V: TRBV9
size: NA
J: TRBJ2-1
D: NA

CDR3: CASSLAGGQETQYF
DNA: TGTGCCAGCAGCTTGGCCGGCGGCCAAGAGACCCAGTACTTC
length: 14
V: TRBV5-4
size: NA
J: TRBJ2-5
D: NA

CDR3: CASGRGSGGARETQYF
DNA: TGCGCCAGCGGTAGGGGTAGCGGGGGGGCGAGGGAGACCCAGTACTTC
length: 16
V: TRBV4-1
size: NA
J: TRBJ2-5
D: TRBD2

CDR3: CATSREMASNNQPQHF
DNA: TGTGCCACCAGCAGAGAGATGGCCTCGAACAATCAGCCCCAGCATTTT
length: 16
V: TRBV15
size: NA
J: TRBJ1-5
D: NA

CDR3: CASSLGTVDSTDTQYF
DNA: TGCGCCAGCAGCTTGGGGACAGTTGATTCCACAGATACGCAGTATTTT
length: 16
V: TRBV5-1
size: NA
J: TRBJ2-3
D: NA

CDR3: CASSPGTSANPAYNEQFF
DNA: TGTGCCAGCAGCCCTGGGACTAGCGCTAACCCAGCCTACAATGAGCAGTTCTTC
length: 18
V: TRBV7-8
size: NA
J: TRBJ2-1
D: TRBD2

CDR3: CASSAPGAPDTQYF
DNA: TGTGCCAGCAGCGCCCCGGGGGCCCCAGATACGCAGTATTTT
length: 14
V: TRBV9
size: NA
J: TRBJ2-3
D: NA

CDR3: CASSLGVTGGNEQFF
DNA: TGTGCCAGCAGCTTGGGGGTGACAGGGGGCAATGAGCAGTTCTTC
length: 15
V: TRBV5-4
size: NA
J: TRBJ2-1
D: TRBD1

CDR3: CASSSGNLRNEQFF
DNA: TGCGCCAGCAGCTCCGGGAATCTGCGAAATGAGCAGTTCTTC
length: 14
V: TRBV5-1
size: NA
J: TRBJ2-1
D: NA

CDR3: CASSSLLGRVGELFF
DNA: TGTGCCAGCAGTTCCCTATTGGGGAGGGTCGGGGAGCTGTTTTTT
length: 15
V: TRBV28
size: NA
J: TRBJ2-2
D: TRBD2

CDR3: CASSLGVGTEAFF
DNA: TGTGCCAGCAGCTTAGGGGTTGGCACTGAAGCTTTCTTT
length: 13
V: TRBV5-6
size: few
J: TRBJ1-1
D: NA

CDR3: CASSSQGAGETQYF
DNA: TGCGCCAGCAGCTCACAGGGGGCAGGTGAGACCCAGTACTTC
length: 14
V: TRBV5-1
size: NA
J: TRBJ2-5
D: TRBD1

CDR3: CASSSGPAGGDTGELFF
DNA: TGCGCCAGCAGCTCTGGCCCGGCAGGGGGCGACACCGGGGAGCTGTTTTTT
length: 17
V: TRBV5-1
size: NA
J: TRBJ2-2
D: TRBD1

CDR3: CAISRGGATGEQFF
DNA: TGTGCCATCAGCCGCGGGGGGGCCACGGGTGAGCAGTTCTTC
length: 14
V: TRBV10-3
size: NA
J: TRBJ2-1
D: TRBD2

CDR3: CASSVPRGSGSNQPQHF
DNA: TGTGCCAGCAGTGTACCCCGAGGGAGTGGGAGCAATCAGCCCCAGCATTTT
length: 17
V: TRBV2
size: NA
J: TRBJ1-5
D: NA

CDR3: CASSPPGTANTGELFF
DNA: TGCGCCAGCAGCCCGCCCGGGACAGCGAACACCGGGGAGCTGTTTTTT
length: 16
V: TRBV5-1
size: NA
J: TRBJ2-2
D: TRBD1

CDR3: CASSLSRLAGFPDTQYF
DNA: TGTGCCAGCAGTTTATCTAGACTAGCGGGGTTTCCAGATACGCAGTATTTT
length: 17
V: TRBV27
size: NA
J: TRBJ2-3
D: TRBD2

CDR3: CASSLGLAVDTQYF
DNA: TGTGCCAGCAGCTTGGGACTAGCTGTAGATACGCAGTATTTT
length: 14
V: TRBV5-8
size: NA
J: TRBJ2-3
D: TRBD2

CDR3: CASSLVVRETQYF
DNA: TGTGCCAGCAGCTTAGTCGTAAGGGAGACCCAGTACTTC
length: 13
V: TRBV7-2
size: NA
J: TRBJ2-5
D: NA

CDR3: CASSVQGTYNEQFF
DNA: TGTGCCAGCAGTGTTCAGGGGACCTACAATGAGCAGTTCTTC
length: 14
V: TRBV2
size: NA
J: TRBJ2-1
D: NA

CDR3: CATSREAGDFYEQYF
DNA: TGTGCCACCAGCAGAGAGGCAGGGGACTTCTACGAGCAGTACTTC
length: 15
V: TRBV15
size: NA
J: TRBJ2-7
D: NA

CDR3: CASSEWVTGELFF
DNA: TGTGCCAGCAGTGAATGGGTCACCGGGGAGCTGTTTTTT
length: 13
V: TRBV25-1
size: NA
J: TRBJ2-2
D: NA

CDR3: CASSPTHAGETQYF
DNA: TGTGCCAGCAGCCCTACCCATGCAGGGGAGACCCAGTACTTC
length: 14
V: TRBV7-9
size: NA
J: TRBJ2-5
D: NA

CDR3: CASSFSEGGQETQYF
DNA: TGTGCCAGCAGCTTCTCAGAAGGGGGCCAAGAGACCCAGTACTTC
length: 15
V: TRBV7-2
size: NA
J: TRBJ2-5
D: NA

CDR3: CASSPRTPEKLFF
DNA: TGTGCCAGCAGTCCACGGACGCCAGAAAAACTGTTTTTT
length: 13
V: TRBV6-6
size: NA
J: TRBJ1-4
D: NA

CDR3: CASKGTGPQPQHF
DNA: TGTGCCAGTAAAGGGACAGGCCCTCAGCCCCAGCATTTT
length: 13
V: TRBV19
size: NA
J: TRBJ1-5
D: TRBD1

CDR3: CASSRSGGQETQYF
DNA: TGTGCCAGCAGCCGAAGCGGGGGTCAAGAGACCCAGTACTTC
length: 14
V: TRBV7-7
size: once
J: TRBJ2-5
D: TRBD2

CDR3: CASSLGGSSTDTQYF
DNA: TGTGCCAGCAGTTTAGGGGGATCTAGCACAGATACGCAGTATTTT
length: 15
V: TRBV27
size: NA
J: TRBJ2-3
D: NA

CDR3: CASSPGTGYPETQYF
DNA: TGTGCCAGCAGCCCCGGGACAGGGTATCCGGAGACCCAGTACTTC
length: 15
V: TRBV5-6
size: NA
J: TRBJ2-5
D: TRBD1

CDR3: CAWMISGAHTQYF
DNA: TGTGCCTGGATGATTAGCGGGGCCCATACGCAGTATTTT
length: 13
V: TRBV30
size: once
J: TRBJ2-3
D: TRBD2

CDR3: CASSFRQGSTGELFF
DNA: TGTGCCAGCAGCTTCAGACAGGGAAGCACCGGGGAGCTGTTTTTT
length: 15
V: TRBV5-5
size: NA
J: TRBJ2-2
D: TRBD1

CDR3: CASSLVGSGSNNEQFF
DNA: TGCGCCAGCAGCTTGGTCGGTAGCGGGTCCAACAATGAGCAGTTCTTC
length: 16
V: TRBV5-1
size: NA
J: TRBJ2-1
D: TRBD2

CDR3: CASSPMTGVQETQYF
DNA: TGTGCCAGCAGTCCGATGACAGGGGTTCAAGAGACCCAGTACTTC
length: 15
V: TRBV27
size: NA
J: TRBJ2-5
D: TRBD1

CDR3: CASSLLGTSGNTIYF
DNA: TGTGCCAGCAGTTTATTGGGAACCTCTGGAAACACCATATATTTT
length: 15
V: TRBV28
size: NA
J: TRBJ1-3
D: NA

CDR3: CASSSLAGLDTQYF
DNA: TGTGCCAGCAGTTCACTAGCGGGATTAGATACGCAGTATTTT
length: 14
V: TRBV28
size: NA
J: TRBJ2-3
D: TRBD2

CDR3: CASSSRDRLVYGYTF
DNA: TGTGCCAGCAGCTCCCGGGATCGGTTGGTCTATGGCTACACCTTC
length: 15
V: TRBV7-2
size: few
J: TRBJ1-2
D: NA

CDR3: CSVGQYTTNEQFF
DNA: TGCAGCGTTGGCCAGTATACGACCAATGAGCAGTTCTTC
length: 13
V: TRBV29-1
size: NA
J: TRBJ2-1
D: NA

CDR3: CASRQNTGELFF
DNA: TGTGCCAGCCGCCAGAACACCGGGGAGCTGTTTTTT
length: 12
V: TRBV2
size: NA
J: TRBJ2-2
D: NA

CDR3: CAISESTGDEQYF
DNA: TGTGCCATCAGTGAGTCAACAGGGGACGAGCAGTACTTC
length: 13
V: TRBV10-3
size: NA
J: TRBJ2-7
D: TRBD1

CDR3: CASMDPGTGNSDYGYTF
DNA: TGTGCCAGCATGGACCCCGGGACAGGGAATTCTGACTATGGCTACACCTTC
length: 17
V: TRBV2
size: NA
J: TRBJ1-2
D: TRBD1

CDR3: CASSFSGSQETQYF
DNA: TGTGCCAGCAGCTTCAGCGGTTCCCAAGAGACCCAGTACTTC
length: 14
V: TRBV7-9
size: NA
J: TRBJ2-5
D: NA

CDR3: CASSVDRGSYEQYF
DNA: TGCGCCAGCAGCGTTGACAGGGGCTCCTACGAGCAGTACTTC
length: 14
V: TRBV5-1
size: once
J: TRBJ2-7
D: TRBD1

CDR3: CASSLVGYEQYF
DNA: TGTGCCAGCAGTTTAGTGGGATACGAGCAGTACTTC
length: 12
V: TRBV28
size: NA
J: TRBJ2-7
D: NA